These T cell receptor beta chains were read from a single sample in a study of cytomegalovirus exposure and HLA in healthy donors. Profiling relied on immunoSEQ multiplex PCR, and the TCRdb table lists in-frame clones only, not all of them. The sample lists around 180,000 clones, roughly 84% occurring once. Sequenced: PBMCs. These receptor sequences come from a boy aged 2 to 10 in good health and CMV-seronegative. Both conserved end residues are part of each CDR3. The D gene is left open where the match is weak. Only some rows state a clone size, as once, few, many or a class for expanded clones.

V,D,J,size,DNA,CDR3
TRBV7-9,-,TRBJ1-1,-,TGTGCCAGCACCCGACTTGGTGGTATCGTGAACACTGAAGCTTTCTTT,CASTRLGGIVNTEAFF
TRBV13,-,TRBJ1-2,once,TGTGCCAGCAGCTTACGGGGTGATGGCTACACCTTC,CASSLRGDGYTF
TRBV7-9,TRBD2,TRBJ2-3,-,TGTGCCAGCAGCTCGGAACTAGCGGTTTTAAGCACAGATACGCAGTATTTT,CASSSELAVLSTDTQYF
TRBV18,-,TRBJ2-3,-,TGTGCCAGCTCACCAGAGCGTTATCGCTGGATCTTAGATACGCAGTATTTT,CASSPERYRWILDTQYF
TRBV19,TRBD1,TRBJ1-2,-,TGTGCCAGTAGTTTCCAGGACAGGGCCTATGGCTACACCTTC,CASSFQDRAYGYTF
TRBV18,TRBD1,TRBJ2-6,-,TGTGCCAGCTCACCCCCGGGACAGGGGGCTGGGGCCAACGTCCTGACTTTC,CASSPPGQGAGANVLTF
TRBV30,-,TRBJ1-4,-,TGTGCCTCTCGACACCCGGGATTTCCTAATGAAAAACTGTTTTTT,CASRHPGFPNEKLFF
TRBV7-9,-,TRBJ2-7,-,TGTGCCAGCAGCGGACTCACAGGGTACGCCTACGAGCAGTACTTC,CASSGLTGYAYEQYF
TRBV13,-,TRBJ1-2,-,TGTGCCAGCAGCTTAGGGACTCAGGGGAACTATGGCTACACCTTC,CASSLGTQGNYGYTF
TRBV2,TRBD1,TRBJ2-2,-,TGTGCCTCCCGGGACAGGGGCATCATCGGGGAGCTGTTTTTT,CASRDRGIIGELFF
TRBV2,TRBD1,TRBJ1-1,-,TGTGCCAGCAGTCGCGACCGGGACAGGGATGAAGCTTTCTTT,CASSRDRDRDEAFF
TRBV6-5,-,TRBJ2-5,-,TGTGCCAGCTCACGAAACCGAGGGGGTCAGACCCAGTACTTC,CASSRNRGGQTQYF
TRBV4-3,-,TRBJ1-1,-,TGCGCCAGCAGCCAAGATAGGCAGGGGTGGAACACTGAAGCTTTCTTT,CASSQDRQGWNTEAFF
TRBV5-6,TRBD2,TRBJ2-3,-,TGTGCCAGCAGCTCTAGCGGGGGACGCACAGATACGCAGTATTTT,CASSSSGGRTDTQYF
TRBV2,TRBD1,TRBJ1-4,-,TGTGCCAGCAGTGACGAGGGACAGGGGAATGAAAAACTGTTTTTT,CASSDEGQGNEKLFF
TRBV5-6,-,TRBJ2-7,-,TGTGCCAGCAGCTTGGGCCCCTCAGGCTACGAGCAGTACTTC,CASSLGPSGYEQYF
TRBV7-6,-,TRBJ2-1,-,TGTGCCAGCAGCTTAATGCGGGTCAGCTCCTACAATGAGCAGTTCTTC,CASSLMRVSSYNEQFF
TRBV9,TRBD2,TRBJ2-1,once,TGTGCCAGCAGCGTAGGTGTAACTAGCGGGGATAGCTCCTACAATGAGCAGTTCTTC,CASSVGVTSGDSSYNEQFF
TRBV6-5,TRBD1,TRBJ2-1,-,TGTGCCAGCTCACAGGGGAAACATATTGAGCAGTTCTTC,CASSQGKHIEQFF
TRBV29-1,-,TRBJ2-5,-,TGCAGCGTTGAAAGGACATCTCAAGAGACCCAGTACTTC,CSVERTSQETQYF
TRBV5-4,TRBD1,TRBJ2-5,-,TGTGCCAGCAGCCGACAGGGGGCCCGGGAGACCCAGTACTTC,CASSRQGARETQYF
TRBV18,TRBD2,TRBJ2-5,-,TGTGCCAGCTCCCCAGGGACTAAAGAGACCCAGTACTTC,CASSPGTKETQYF
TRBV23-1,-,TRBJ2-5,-,TGCGCCAGCATTTGGACAGCACAAGAGACCCAGTACTTC,CASIWTAQETQYF
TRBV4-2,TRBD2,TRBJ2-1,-,TGTGCCAGCAGCCCCACTAGCGCCAACCCCGCCGACTTGACCTCCTACAATGAGCAGTTCTTC,CASSPTSANPADLTSYNEQFF
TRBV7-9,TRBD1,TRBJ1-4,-,TGTGCCAGCAGCGCCCTGGACAGGGTTTGGGAAAAACTGTTTTTT,CASSALDRVWEKLFF
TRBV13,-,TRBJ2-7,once,TGTGCCAGCAGCCAAAACAGGGATTCCTACGAGCAGTACTTC,CASSQNRDSYEQYF
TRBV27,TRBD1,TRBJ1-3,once,TGTGCCAGCAGTATGACAGGGAAATACGGAAACACCATATATTTT,CASSMTGKYGNTIYF
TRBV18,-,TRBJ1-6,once,TGTGCCAGCTCACCAAAACAGACCAATTCACCCCTCCACTTT,CASSPKQTNSPLHF
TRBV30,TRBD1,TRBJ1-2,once,TGTGCCTGGAGTACAGGGGGCCCGGGCTACACCTTC,CAWSTGGPGYTF
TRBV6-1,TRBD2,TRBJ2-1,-,TGTGCCAGCACATCGGGGGGTTTATACAATGAGCAGTTCTTC,CASTSGGLYNEQFF
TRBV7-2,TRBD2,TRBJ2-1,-,TGTGCCAGCAGCACTCTAGCGGGGGGGCTCGGGGTTGGGAATGAGCAGTTCTTC,CASSTLAGGLGVGNEQFF
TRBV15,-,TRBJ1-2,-,TGTGCCACCAGCGGAGTGTCCTCTTGGGCCGATGGCTACACCTTC,CATSGVSSWADGYTF
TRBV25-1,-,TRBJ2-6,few,TGTGCCAGCAGTGATCCACTGTCGGCCAACGTCCTGACTTTC,CASSDPLSANVLTF
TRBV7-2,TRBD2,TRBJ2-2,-,TGTGCCAGCAGCCCGGGGGGGCCGGGCACCGGGGAGCTGTTTTTT,CASSPGGPGTGELFF
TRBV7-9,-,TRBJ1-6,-,TGTGCCAGCAGCTCCTATGCGGGGACCTATAATTCACCCCTCCACTTT,CASSSYAGTYNSPLHF
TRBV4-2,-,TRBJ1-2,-,TGTGCCAGCAGCCCCGCCATGGAGTGGGGGGACTATGGCTACACCTTC,CASSPAMEWGDYGYTF
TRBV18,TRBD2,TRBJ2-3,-,TGTGCCAGCTCACCTCGGGAGGTAGATACGCAGTATTTT,CASSPREVDTQYF
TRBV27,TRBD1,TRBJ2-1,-,TGTGCCAGCAGTTTGACAGGGGGGGCGTCGGACAATGAGCAGTTCTTC,CASSLTGGASDNEQFF
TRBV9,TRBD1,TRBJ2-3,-,TGTGCCAGCAGCCCCTTTCCGCAGGGGGCAGATACGCAGTATTTT,CASSPFPQGADTQYF
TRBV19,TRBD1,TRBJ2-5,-,TGTGCCAGTAGTACCCGGACAGGGTACCAAGAGACCCAGTACTTC,CASSTRTGYQETQYF
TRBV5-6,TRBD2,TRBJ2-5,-,TGTGCCAGCAGCTTGGCCGGACTAGCGGGGGATCAAGAGACCCAGTACTTC,CASSLAGLAGDQETQYF
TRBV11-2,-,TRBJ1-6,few,TGTGCCAGCAGTTTCGCCCGGGAGTTTAATTCACCCCTCCACTTT,CASSFAREFNSPLHF
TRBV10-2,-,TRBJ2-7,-,TGCGCCAGCAGGACAGGCATATCCTACGAGCAGTACTTC,CASRTGISYEQYF
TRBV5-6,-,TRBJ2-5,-,TGTGCCAGCAGCTTGTGGATTAGCGGCGCGACCCAGTACTTC,CASSLWISGATQYF
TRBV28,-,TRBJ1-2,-,TGTGCCAGCAGTCAGGGCGGGGTCGGGGAAGGCTACACCTTC,CASSQGGVGEGYTF
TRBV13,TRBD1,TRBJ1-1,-,TGTGCCACCCCCCGACAGGGCGAGGTTGGCACTGAAGCTTTCTTT,CATPRQGEVGTEAFF
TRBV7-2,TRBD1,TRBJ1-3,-,TGTGCCAGCAGCCTAGTAGGGACAGAAGGAAACACCATATATTTT,CASSLVGTEGNTIYF
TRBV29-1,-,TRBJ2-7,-,TGCAGCGTTGGACAGGCATACTCCTACGAGCAGTACTTC,CSVGQAYSYEQYF
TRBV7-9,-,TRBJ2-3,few,TGTTCCAGCAGCCCAGATCTAGACGGAACAGGTTCGGCAGATACGCAGTATTTT,CSSSPDLDGTGSADTQYF
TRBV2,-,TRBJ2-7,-,TGTGCCAGCGGGGCAGGGTCCCACTACTACGAGCAGTACTTC,CASGAGSHYYEQYF
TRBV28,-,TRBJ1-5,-,TGTGCCAGCAGTTCAGTCGATGGGGGCTACAATCAGCCCCAGCATTTT,CASSSVDGGYNQPQHF
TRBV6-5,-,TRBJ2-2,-,TGTGCCAGCAGCCTCGGAGACGGGGAGCTGTTTTTT,CASSLGDGELFF
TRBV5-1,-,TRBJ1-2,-,TGCGCCAGCAGCTTGGGTTCAGGGGACCCCAACTATGGCTACACCTTC,CASSLGSGDPNYGYTF